The sequence of this TCR beta chain was determined in a study of blood T cell repertoires in COVID-19. About the research overall: Sites across the United States, Italy and Spain contributed samples from acute and convalescent COVID-19. T cells, B-cell-depleted T cells, or PBMCs provided the cDNA or gDNA that served as material.

Germline loops: CDR1 SGHDT, CDR2 YYEEEE. The CDR3 loop spans 13 amino acids. V lost 0 bases and J lost 4, with 7 bases in between. This clone was observed once. Study processing details: Nucleated cell counts were estimated from reference gene primer amplification. Assay used: immunoSEQ multiplex PCR; TCRdb lists only in-frame clones, some missing. D and trimming come from the DNA, and the V and J calls and clone size come from that table. In the table there are 100,000 or so clones, around four fifths of which are singletons. This chain joins TRBV5-6 and TRBJ1-1, with a possible D match to TRBD1 (5 bases). Input material: peripheral blood. The receptor was derived from a man in his fifties or sixties with active or convalescent COVID-19. The CDR3 is CASSLGRGTEAFF. DNA for the CDR3: TGTGCCAGCAGCTTGGGGAGGGGCACTGAAGCTTTCTTT.